The 13 T cell receptor beta chains listed next were all sequenced from one sample in a study of blood T cell repertoires in COVID-19. The table came from immunoSEQ multiplex PCR; TCRdb's copy has only in-frame clones and leaves some out. This sample has some 260,000 clones, with approximately 81% found just once. The material sequenced was peripheral blood. Receptors were obtained from a young woman with acute or convalescent COVID-19.

V gene TRBV6-5 combines with J gene TRBJ2-3, with 7 bases aligning to TRBD2. Looked up from germline, CDR1 is MNHEY and CDR2 is SVGAGI. J was trimmed by 0 bases and V by 9 bases; bases with no gene match: 9. CDR3 length equals 15 residues. The CDR3 sequence: CASRGAGASTDTQYF. In nucleotides, the CDR3 is TGTGCCAGTAGAGGGGCGGGAGCGAGCACAGATACGCAGTATTTT.

This chain links TRBV28 with TRBJ1-5, with TRBD1 matching over 9 bases. The CDR3 is 14 amino acids. Germline V gene sequence: CDR1 MDHEN, CDR2 SYDVKM. J gave up 9 bases and V 5 bases, and 8 bases lay outside the gene matches. In DNA form, the CDR3 reads TGTGCCAGCAGTCTCCCCGGGACAGGGCGGCCCCAGCATTTT. Translated, it gives CASSLPGTGRPQHF.

This clone has a handful of counts. This sequence joins TRBV5-5 and TRBJ1-5; TRBD1 aligns across 8 bases. Losses at the gene ends were 0 bases for V and 4 bases for J; bases not matched to a gene: 3. The germline V gene has CDR1 SGHKS and CDR2 YYEKEE (reference sequence). The CDR3 extends over 15 amino acids. The CDR3 region is CASSLVDRGNQPQHF. CDR3 bases: TGTGCCAGCAGCTTGGTTGACAGGGGAAATCAGCCCCAGCATTTT.

The rearrangement joins TRBV9 to TRBJ2-1; possibly TRBD2 for D (6 bases). This CDR3 contains 13 residues. V was clipped by 4 bases and J by 6 bases, with 11 bases between them. In germline, CDR1 is SGDLS, CDR2 YYNGEE. CDR3 amino acids: CASSYSGSNEQFF. Here the CDR3 DNA reads TGTGCCAGCAGCTATAGCGGTTCCAATGAGCAGTTCTTC.

The chain employs TRBV7-9 and TRBJ2-7, with 7 bases aligning to TRBD1. Germline V gives CDR1 SEHNR, CDR2 FQNEAQ (reference sequence). The CDR3 extends over 13 amino acids. Unmatched junction bases numbered 2, after V lost 4 bases and J lost 2 bases. The DNA of the CDR3 is TGTGCCAGCAGCTGGGACAGAACCTACGAGCAGTACTTC. Encoded protein: CASSWDRTYEQYF.

J is TRBJ2-2 and V is TRBV7-9; tentative D call: TRBD1 (6 bases). Trimming pared 0 bases from V and 5 bases from J, leaving 13 bases between. This CDR3 contains 16 residues. The germline gives CDR1 SEHNR, CDR2 FQNEAQ (reference sequence). The CDR3 nucleotides read TGTGCCAGCAGCTTAGCAGCACAGGGAAGAACCGGGGAGCTGTTTTTT. It encodes CASSLAAQGRTGELFF.

Here the CDR3 reads CAWSFGGSRSEQFF. In DNA form, the CDR3 reads TGTGCCTGGAGTTTCGGCGGATCAAGATCTGAGCAGTTCTTC. The chain employs TRBV30 and TRBJ2-1; no reliable D call. This CDR3 is built from 14 residues. V lost 2 bases, J lost 9 bases, and 17 bases lay in between. Germline V gives CDR1 GTSNPN, CDR2 SVGIG (reference sequence).

The chain is built from TRBV19 and TRBJ2-6, with D tentatively TRBD1 (6 bases). Trimming cost V 5 bases and J 5 bases, with 16 bases left between them. Germline lookup yields CDR1 LNHDA and CDR2 SQIVND (reference sequence). This CDR3 spans 16 amino acids. The CDR3 nucleotides read TGTGCCAGTAGTGCGAGCGCGACAGGTTGGGCCAACGTCCTGACTTTC. Amino acid sequence: CASSASATGWANVLTF.

The chain is built from TRBV3-1 (or the pseudogene TRBV3-2) and TRBJ2-7; 8 nucleotides align to TRBD2. In germline, CDR1 is LGHDT, CDR2 YNNKEL (reference sequence). CDR3 length equals 18 residues. V lost 1 base and J lost 2; bases outside the gene matches: 13. The CDR3 DNA reads TGTGCCAGCAGCCAAGTATACGATCGGGAGGGAAGACCCTACGAGCAGTACTTC. Translated: CASSQVYDREGRPYEQYF.

The chain joins TRBV19 to TRBJ1-1, with D uncertain. The CDR3 runs 14 residues. The germline CDR1 and CDR2 sequences are LNHDA and SQIVND (reference sequence). Trimming shortened V by 8 bases and J by 0 bases, and 13 bases separated the two germline ends. CDR3 coding DNA: TGTGCCAGTTCCAACTTCCTCATGAACACTGAAGCTTTCTTT. This codes for CASSNFLMNTEAFF. The full variable domain, with the rest looked up from reference TRBV19 and TRBJ1-1, is DGGITQSPKYLFRKEGQNVTLSCEQNLNHDAMYWYRQDPGQGLRLIYYSQIVNDFQKGDIAEGYSVSREKKESFPLTVTSAQKNPTAFYLCASSNFLMNTEAFFGQGTRLTVV.

This clone appeared a single time. The chain recombines TRBV6-5 with TRBJ1-1, with TRBD1 as a possible D gene (6 bases). CDR3 length: 15 amino acids. Trimming took off 6 bases at V and 0 bases at J, with 14 bases between the two ends. Germline values: CDR1 MNHEY, CDR2 SVGAGI. The CDR3 loop is CASSYQDSLNTEAFF. CDR3 nucleotides: TGTGCCAGCAGCTACCAGGACAGCCTGAACACTGAAGCTTTCTTT.

CDR3 region: CATSDSSAGTQYF. The CDR3, as DNA: TGTGCCACCAGTGATTCCAGCGCGGGGACCCAGTACTTC. The chain employs TRBV24-1 and TRBJ2-5, with a tentative D call TRBD2 (5 bases). In germline, CDR1 is KGHDR, CDR2 SFDVKD. Deletions cut 2 bases from V and 7 bases from J, with 10 bases between. The CDR3 is 13 amino acids.

This chain uses TRBV7-8 with TRBJ2-7, with 8 bases aligning to TRBD2. The CDR3 contains 16 residues. The V gene's germline CDR1 is SGHVS and CDR2 FQNEAQ. The J segment lost 2 bases and the V segment lost 4 bases, leaving 10 bases of the junction unmatched. The CDR3 spells CASSSGTSGGPYEQYF. The CDR3 DNA follows: TGTGCCAGCAGCTCCGGTACGTCGGGAGGGCCCTACGAGCAGTACTTC.